What follows describes a single T cell receptor beta chain. The antigen is not known. The sample belongs to a study of CD4+ T cells in melanoma. Sequencing was performed with immunoSEQ multiplex PCR; in TCRdb, only in-frame clones are kept and a portion is missing. The repertoire has about 110,000 clones, about nine tenths of them found once; the top ten carry around 3.3%. CDR1 is SEHNR, CDR2 FQNEAQ, per germline (reference sequence). V was cut by 4 bases and J by 1 base, with 5 bases left in between. This CDR3 has 12 residues. Study-wide results and caveats: In melanoma, neoantigen-specific CD4+ T cells reportedly differed in differentiation state. A reported correlation linked neoantigen-specific CD4+ T cells to CD8+, macrophage and B cell function.

Sequenced material: peripheral blood. This clonotype was obtained from a human donor with melanoma. This sequence joins TRBV7-9 and TRBJ2-7; unclear D gene. The CDR3 region is CASSSRSYEQYF. CDR3 DNA: TGTGCCAGCAGCTCCCGGTCCTACGAGCAGTACTTC.